The 22 T cell receptor beta chains given below trace back to one sample, sequenced in a study of OX40 agonist ivuxolimab in advanced cancers. TCRdb's copy holds only in-frame clones and misses some; the assay was immunoSEQ multiplex PCR. The data hold more than 30,000 clones, with more than 65% observed a single time. This specimen was CD4+ or CD8+ T cells sorted from blood, taken in a trial of the OX40 agonist ivuxolimab. Receptor source: an adult with an advanced solid tumor such as melanoma, head and neck, liver or kidney cancer.

The chain recombines TRBV5-4 with TRBJ2-5; 9 nucleotides match TRBD2. The V and J ends lost 1 base and 1 base, in that order; junction bases with no gene match: 2. Per the germline V gene, CDR1 is SGHNT and CDR2 is YYREEE (reference sequence). The CDR3 extends over 15 amino acids. The CDR3 spells CASSLRAGGQETQYF. CDR3 nucleotides: TGTGCCAGCAGCTTGAGAGCGGGGGGCCAAGAGACCCAGTACTTC. Drawing the rest from reference TRBV5-4 and TRBJ2-5, the complete variable domain is ETGVTQSPTHLIKTRGQQVTLRCSSQSGHNTVSWYQQALGQGPQFIFQYYREEENGRGNFPPRFSGLQFPNYSSELNVNALELDDSALYLCASSLRAGGQETQYFGPGTRLLVL.

The gene calls are TRBV18 and TRBJ2-3, with D perhaps matching TRBD2 (5 bases). The germline gives CDR1 KGHSH, CDR2 LQKENI. The CDR3 length is 16 residues. V dropped 1 base and J dropped 2 bases, with 13 bases sitting between them. The CDR3 region is CASSPLTGENTDTQYF. In DNA form, the CDR3 reads TGTGCCAGCTCACCACTGACCGGGGAGAACACAGATACGCAGTATTTT.

This chain uses TRBV28 with TRBJ2-1; D uncertain. V was clipped by 1 base and J by 5 bases, with 12 bases between them. This CDR3 has 15 amino acids. Germline V gene data show CDR1 as MDHEN and CDR2 as SYDVKM. The CDR3 nucleotides read TGTGCCAGCAGTTTATTCCAGATCACCAACAATGAGCAGTTCTTC. Amino acid sequence: CASSLFQITNNEQFF. The variable domain in full, completed from reference TRBV28 and TRBJ2-1, reads DVKVTQSSRYLVKRTGEKVFLECVQDMDHENMFWYRQDPGLGLRLIYFSYDVKMKEKGDIPEGYSVSREKKERFSLILESASTNQTSMYLCASSLFQITNNEQFFGPGTRLTVL.

The chain joins TRBV7-3 to TRBJ1-1; 7 bases map to TRBD1. The germline gives CDR1 SGHTA, CDR2 FQGTGA. This CDR3 comprises 15 residues. V lost 0 bases to trimming and J lost 0 bases; unmatched junction nucleotides: 1. CDR3 in amino acids: CASSLTGQVNTEAFF. The DNA of the CDR3 is TGTGCCAGCAGCTTAACAGGACAGGTGAACACTGAAGCTTTCTTT.

The chain has TRBV15 and TRBJ2-7; TRBD1 matches 9 bases. CDR1 and CDR2 from the germline V gene are LNHNV and YYDKDF (reference sequence). This CDR3 has 17 amino acids. The junction had 11 bases not matched to a gene; V was cut back by 4 bases and J by 1 base. The CDR3 region has the DNA TGTGCCACCAGCAACGAGCGGGCCGGACAGGGGTCCTACGAGCAGTACTTC. Amino acid sequence: CATSNERAGQGSYEQYF.

V gene TRBV6-1 combines with J gene TRBJ1-1, with a possible D match to TRBD1 (5 bases). The CDR3 covers 13 residues. Trimming shortened V by 1 base and J by 8 bases, and 11 bases separated the two germline ends. The germline V gene has CDR1 MNHNS and CDR2 SASEGT. CDR3 amino acids: CASSEERRGEAFF. The CDR3 nucleotides are TGTGCCAGCAGTGAAGAACGAAGGGGCGAAGCTTTCTTT.

This clone was found once. CDR3 in DNA: TGTGCCAGCACCCCCCAGGTTAGCAATCAGCCCCAGCATTTT. It codes for CASTPQVSNQPQHF. The chain has TRBV28 and TRBJ1-5; D call uncertain. CDR3 size: 14 residues. Deletions cut 7 bases from V and 0 bases from J, with 10 bases between. Germline assignment: CDR1 MDHEN and CDR2 SYDVKM.

This clone came up once. This chain links TRBV28 with TRBJ1-2; 9 bases are shared with TRBD1. The CDR3 sequence is 16 residues long. Germline V gives CDR1 MDHEN, CDR2 SYDVKM. Trimming at V came to 6 bases and at J to 3 bases, leaving 11 bases not matched to a gene. The CDR3 DNA follows: TGTGCCAGCAGCTTACTCCTGGGACAGGGTGACTATGGCTACACCTTC. Its protein product is CASSLLLGQGDYGYTF.

V is TRBV7-2 and J is TRBJ2-1; TRBD2 agrees at 13 bases. J gave up 6 bases and V 5 bases, and 4 bases lay outside the gene matches. Germline V gene lookup returns CDR1 SGHTA and CDR2 FQGNSA. This CDR3 region has 15 residues. In DNA form, the CDR3 reads TGTGCCAGCAGCCCGACTAGCGGGGGGAGCAATGAGCAGTTCTTC. It codes for CASSPTSGGSNEQFF. The full variable domain, completed using reference TRBV7-2 and TRBJ2-1, is GAGVSQSPSNKVTEKGKDVELRCDPISGHTALYWYRQSLGQGLEFLIYFQGNSAPDKSGLPSDRFSAERTGGSVSTLTIQRTQQEDSAVYLCASSPTSGGSNEQFFGPGTRLTVL.

This clone has only a few counts. V and J are TRBV6-1 and TRBJ2-7, with D unclear. This CDR3 spans 12 amino acids. The V gene's germline CDR1 is MNHNS and CDR2 SASEGT. V lost 5 bases to trimming and J lost 3 bases, with 8 bases between them. CDR3: CASSLPGYEQYF. The DNA for the CDR3 is TGTGCCAGCAGTCTGCCGGGCTACGAGCAGTACTTC.

CDR3: CASNYGGTTDEQYF. CDR3 nucleotides: TGCGCCAGCAATTACGGAGGGACTACGGACGAGCAGTACTTC. The gene calls are TRBV5-1 and TRBJ2-7; the match to TRBD2 covers 7 bases. V lost 6 bases, J lost 5 bases, and 11 bases stayed unmatched. Germline loops: CDR1 SGHRS, CDR2 YFSETQ. The CDR3 extends over 14 amino acids.

V is TRBV30 and J is TRBJ1-1; no clear D gene. Trimming shortened V by 5 bases and J by 11 bases, and 15 bases separated the two germline ends. The CDR3 extends over 11 amino acids. Germline CDR1 and CDR2: GTSNPN and SVGIG (reference sequence). The CDR3 protein is CAWGWRVGAFF. The CDR3, as DNA: TGTGCCTGGGGCTGGCGGGTCGGGGCTTTCTTT. The full variable domain, completed using reference TRBV30 and TRBJ1-1, is SQTIHQWPATLVQPVGSPLSLECTVEGTSNPNLYWYRQAAGRGLQLLFYSVGIGQISSEVPQNLSASRPQDRQFILSSKKLLLSDSGFYLCAWGWRVGAFFGQGTRLTVV.

V gene TRBV5-5 combines with J gene TRBJ2-7, with TRBD1 as a possible D gene (6 bases). CDR1 and CDR2 (germline): SGHKS, YYEKEE (reference sequence). V was shortened by 4 bases and J by 3 bases, with 14 bases between the two germline ends. This CDR3 region has 14 residues. CDR3 region: CASSIADRLYEQYF. CDR3 coding DNA: TGTGCCAGCAGCATAGCCGACAGGCTCTACGAGCAGTACTTC.

The V call is TRBV28, the J call TRBJ1-4; D is unresolved. The V end lost 6 bases, the J end lost 8 bases, and 10 bases lay between the germline ends. The length of the CDR3 is 12 residues. Germline lookup yields CDR1 MDHEN and CDR2 SYDVKM. The CDR3 loop is CASRGSLEKLFF. In DNA, the CDR3 is TGTGCCAGCAGGGGTTCTTTGGAAAAACTGTTTTTT.

The chain recombines TRBV18 with TRBJ1-1; weak D call: TRBD1 (6 bases). The ends were cut back, 1 base at V and 1 base at J, with 16 bases in the middle. Germline loops: CDR1 KGHSH, CDR2 LQKENI. The CDR3 is 17 amino acids. The CDR3: CASSPHTGLERNTEAFF. The DNA of the CDR3 is TGTGCCAGCTCACCACATACAGGGTTAGAAAGGAACACTGAAGCTTTCTTT.

V and J are TRBV5-4 and TRBJ1-2, with D tentatively TRBD1 (6 bases). The CDR3 contains 14 residues. Germline V gene sequence: CDR1 SGHNT, CDR2 YYREEE (reference sequence). The V gene lost 0 bases and the J gene lost 3 bases, with 9 bases spanning the gap. The CDR3 nucleotides read TGTGCCAGCAGCTTGGTGGGGGCAGACTATGGCTACACCTTC. Protein product: CASSLVGADYGYTF. The whole variable domain, filled in from reference TRBV5-4 and TRBJ1-2, reads ETGVTQSPTHLIKTRGQQVTLRCSSQSGHNTVSWYQQALGQGPQFIFQYYREEENGRGNFPPRFSGLQFPNYSSELNVNALELDDSALYLCASSLVGADYGYTFGSGTRLTVV.

This chain links TRBV29-1 with TRBJ2-5, with 8 bases aligning to TRBD1. This CDR3 spans 13 amino acids. The V gene end was trimmed by 6 bases and the J gene end by 5 bases; junction bases not matched to a gene: 8. Germline CDR1 is SQVTM and CDR2 is ANQGSEA. CDR3: CSVEGTGGETQYF. The CDR3 DNA follows: TGCAGCGTCGAGGGGACAGGCGGGGAGACCCAGTACTTC.

This clone was observed a few times. The V call is TRBV7-8, the J call TRBJ2-7; the D is unclear. This CDR3 has 16 amino acids. Germline lookup yields CDR1 SGHVS and CDR2 FQNEAQ. The ends were cut back, 5 bases at V and 1 base at J, with 18 bases in the middle. The CDR3, as DNA: TGTGCCAGCAGCGACGCCCGGACCTCTTATTCCTACGAGCAGTACTTC. Translation: CASSDARTSYSYEQYF.

This chain uses TRBV6-6 with TRBJ1-1, with D hard to call. CDR3 size: 11 residues. V shed 2 bases and J shed 5 bases, with 3 bases lying between them. The germline V gene has CDR1 MNHNY and CDR2 SVGAGI (reference sequence). In DNA form, the CDR3 reads TGTGCCAGCAGTTACGTAACTGAAGCTTTCTTT. It is translated as CASSYVTEAFF.

The chain has TRBV18 and TRBJ2-1; D is possibly TRBD1 (5 bases). Germline V gives CDR1 KGHSH, CDR2 LQKENI. The CDR3 contains 15 residues. V shed 2 bases and J shed 5 bases, with 13 bases lying between them. For the CDR3, the DNA is TGTGCCAGCTCACCAGGACATGAGGAACACAATGAGCAGTTCTTC. This codes for CASSPGHEEHNEQFF.

The chain joins TRBV5-5 to TRBJ1-2; D unresolved. The V and J ends lost 4 bases and 5 bases respectively, with 6 bases between them. The germline V gene has CDR1 SGHKS and CDR2 YYEKEE (reference sequence). The CDR3 length is 11 residues. The CDR3 spells CASSRAYGYTF. CDR3 nucleotides: TGTGCCAGCAGCCGTGCTTATGGCTACACCTTC.

J is TRBJ2-3 and V is TRBV19; D is perhaps TRBD1 (5 bases). From germline, CDR1 is LNHDA and CDR2 SQIVND (reference sequence). There are 16 residues in the CDR3. The V end was cut by 5 bases, the J end by 6 bases, with 21 bases between. CDR3: CASSAPLLGPSDTQYF. The CDR3 bases are TGTGCCAGTAGTGCCCCCCTTTTGGGGCCGTCCGATACGCAGTATTTT.